This TCR beta chain originates from a study of T cells in Graves' hyperthyroidism and ophthalmopathy (dated by TCRdb to between 2018 and 2020). Regarding the research as a whole: Peripheral blood was collected at initial diagnosis, before any treatment. To identify TCR V-J signatures that set the groups apart, the researchers used a discovery cohort of roughly 100 patients, made up of about 44 with Graves' ophthalmopathy and 55 to 65 with stable Graves' hyperthyroidism. Prospective prediction of ophthalmopathy was tested in an independent validation cohort of under 20 hyperthyroidism patients and 17 patients who later progressed to ophthalmopathy. For training and testing, the 110 or so patients in the discovery cohort were randomly divided in a 7:3 ratio. In addition, the study compared T-cell repertoires in thyroid tissue and in blood from five to seven Graves' hyperthyroidism patients. Following sampling, methimazole starting at 30 mg daily was given to hyperthyroidism patients, and high-dose intravenous methylprednisolone was given to ophthalmopathy patients. According to the paper, TCR Vbeta CDR3 sequencing was carried out on some 140 peripheral blood samples, which came from about 45 ophthalmopathy, under 85 hyperthyroidism and roughly 17 progressor patients.

The germline V gene specifies SGHTA as CDR1 and FQGNSA as CDR2. V was cut back by 7 bases and J by 1 base, leaving a gap of 14 bases between them. Reading from cysteine to phenylalanine, the CDR3 counts 14 amino acids. The read is trimmed to its CDR3 DNA, 42 bases read in frame from base 1. In the ophthalmopathy patients, disease was moderately to severely active, with a Clinical Activity Score of 3 or more, a NOSPECS grade of 4 or more, and a duration of less than 3 months. The study excluded patients with uncontrolled infections, other autoimmune diseases, pregnancy or lactation. Diagnoses relied on clinical symptoms, serum thyroxine and TRAb, thyroid ultrasound and orbital computed tomography. PBMCs were isolated from 10 ml of fresh peripheral blood by Ficoll-Paque density gradient centrifugation. Total RNA was extracted with Trizol reagent, and quality was checked on an Agilent 2100 Bioanalyzer.

TCR beta CDR3 regions were amplified from RNA transcripts. The first round of RT-PCR for the TCR CDR3 was performed with the HTBI primer set and the Qiagen OneStep RT-PCR kit. Libraries were constructed in a second round of multiplex PCR, after which size selection and purification were carried out. Paired-end sequencing of the libraries was performed with 100 bp reads on an Illumina HiSeq2000. The paper's processing steps were these. SOAPnuke was used to process the raw data, removing reads that contained adapters or uncalled bases, had a mean Phred below 15, or lacked an exact match to the constant primer or identifier. COPE v1.2.5 was used to merge high-quality paired reads, and clonotypes were defined as unique nucleotide sequences. MiTCR v1.1 was used to align the clonotypes against IMGT TRBV, TRBD and TRBJ reference segments. The analysis included only V-J combinations with a frequency above 0.0001, which together covered around 99% of the repertoires. The TCS score was defined as the ratio of F50 (clonal expansion) to E x V (chaos), calculated using BLOSUM62-based TCRdist between CDR3 peptides within each V-J. Welch's t-statistics and random forest reduced several hundred V-J features to 13, which were used in a naive Bayes classifier (R e1071). TCRdb took the public reads, trimmed them with fastp at Q25, ran MiXCR for clone calling and kept in-frame beta chains. Rows with one shared CDR3 protein collapse into an entry with the most common genes and DNA. TCRdb, not the original authors, processed these V and J calls. This sample is represented by 530,000 or so distinct CDR3 sequences; 24% of them were singletons. Roughly 12% of the sample lies in the top ten.

Overall results and qualifications from the work: Sample size was not statistically predetermined, and blinding of investigators to group allocation was not performed. Most expanded thyroid clonotypes (frequency above 0.001) were also detected in blood, a finding suggesting that blood repertoires may reflect thyroid immune responses. In cross-validation, a model built on a 13 V-J signature told ophthalmopathy apart from stable hyperthyroidism with 85% to 90% sensitivity and approximately 81% specificity, and in testing the same model reached 80%/75%. In validation, progression to ophthalmopathy was predicted by the model with 70% to 71% sensitivity and about 72% specificity, a median of 6.5 months before onset.

For this clonotype: Its target antigen remains unknown. No base-level quality is on record; no much larger clone is a single base apart.

The chain couples TRBV7-2 to TRBJ2-7, with the D gene too uncertain to name. The receptor's source is a woman in her 30s with Graves' ophthalmopathy. Sequencing was carried out using blood. The CDR3 reads as follows: CASTLVRSSYEQYF. The sequenced DNA: TGTGCCAGCACTCTGGTCCGGAGTTCCTACGAGCAGTACTTC.